The entry below describes one T cell receptor (beta chain). The V end was cut by 3 bases, the J end by 9 bases, with 9 bases between. Germline lookup yields CDR1 LGHNT and CDR2 FRNRAP. The length of the CDR3 is 12 residues. This sample was taken from a study of T cell responses to AZD1222 COVID-19 vaccine. Sequencing used immunoSEQ multiplex PCR; TCRdb keeps in-frame clones, though not all of them. The sample carries about 160,000 clones, more than 80% recorded once. This rearrangement joins TRBV12-5 to TRBJ1-3, with D possibly matching TRBD1 (5 bases). The sequenced sample was peripheral blood, obtained on day 0 of AZD1222 vaccination. The source of this sequence is an adult in good health. The CDR3 sequence is CASGFAGGTIYF. For the CDR3, the DNA is TGTGCTAGTGGTTTCGCGGGGGGCACCATATATTTT.